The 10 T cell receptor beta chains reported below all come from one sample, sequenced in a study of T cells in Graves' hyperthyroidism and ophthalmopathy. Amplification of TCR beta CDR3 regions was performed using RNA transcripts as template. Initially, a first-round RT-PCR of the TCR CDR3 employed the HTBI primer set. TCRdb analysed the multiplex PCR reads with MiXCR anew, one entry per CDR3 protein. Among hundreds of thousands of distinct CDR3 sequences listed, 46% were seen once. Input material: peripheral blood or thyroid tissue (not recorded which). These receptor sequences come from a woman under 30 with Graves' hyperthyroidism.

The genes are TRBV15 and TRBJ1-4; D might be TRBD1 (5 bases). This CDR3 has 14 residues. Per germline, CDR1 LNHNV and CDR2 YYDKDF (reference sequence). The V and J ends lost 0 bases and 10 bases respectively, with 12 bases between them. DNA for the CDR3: TGTGCCACCAGCAGAGACAGGGCCTCTGGAAAACTGTTTTTT. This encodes CATSRDRASGKLFF.

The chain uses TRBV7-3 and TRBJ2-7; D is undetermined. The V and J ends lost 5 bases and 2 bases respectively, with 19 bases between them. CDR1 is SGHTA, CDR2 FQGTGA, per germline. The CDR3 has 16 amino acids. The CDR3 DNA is TGTGCCAGCAGCCTAGGGCTTTTACGGTCGCCCTACGAGCAGTACTTC. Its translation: CASSLGLLRSPYEQYF.

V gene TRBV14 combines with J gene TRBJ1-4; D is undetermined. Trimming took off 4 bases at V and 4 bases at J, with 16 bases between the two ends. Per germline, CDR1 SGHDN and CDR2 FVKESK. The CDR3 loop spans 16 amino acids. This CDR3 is CASSREGGLVNEKLFF. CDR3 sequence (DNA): TGTGCCAGCAGCCGCGAAGGAGGGTTGGTTAATGAAAAACTGTTTTTT.

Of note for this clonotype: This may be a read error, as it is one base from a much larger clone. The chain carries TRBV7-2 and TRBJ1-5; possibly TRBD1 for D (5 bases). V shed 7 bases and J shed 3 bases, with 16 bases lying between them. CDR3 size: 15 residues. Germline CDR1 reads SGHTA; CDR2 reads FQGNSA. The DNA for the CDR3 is TGTGCCAGCACCCAAGGAGGCAGGGACAATCAGCCCCAGCATTTT. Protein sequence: CASTQGGRDNQPQHF.

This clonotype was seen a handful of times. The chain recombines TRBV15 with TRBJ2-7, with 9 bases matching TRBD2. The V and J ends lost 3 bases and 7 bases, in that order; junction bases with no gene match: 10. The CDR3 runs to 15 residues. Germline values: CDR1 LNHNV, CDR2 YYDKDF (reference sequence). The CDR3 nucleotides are TGTGCCACCAGCAGGTTTGTAGCGGGAGTGGGGGAGCAGTACTTC. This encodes CATSRFVAGVGEQYF.

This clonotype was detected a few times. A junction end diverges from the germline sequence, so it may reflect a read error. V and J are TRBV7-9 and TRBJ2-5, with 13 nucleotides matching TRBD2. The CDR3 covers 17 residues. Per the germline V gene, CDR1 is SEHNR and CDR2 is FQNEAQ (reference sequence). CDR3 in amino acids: CASSLARLAGGRETQYF. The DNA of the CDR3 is TGTGCCAGCAGCCTAGCTAGACTAGCGGGAGGCCGAGAGACCCAGTACTTC.

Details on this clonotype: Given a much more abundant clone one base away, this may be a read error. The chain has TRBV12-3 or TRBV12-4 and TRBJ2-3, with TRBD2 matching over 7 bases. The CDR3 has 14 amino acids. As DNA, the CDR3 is TGTGCCAGCAGTTTGAGCGGGATCACAGATGCGCAGTATTTT. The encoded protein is CASSLSGITDAQYF.

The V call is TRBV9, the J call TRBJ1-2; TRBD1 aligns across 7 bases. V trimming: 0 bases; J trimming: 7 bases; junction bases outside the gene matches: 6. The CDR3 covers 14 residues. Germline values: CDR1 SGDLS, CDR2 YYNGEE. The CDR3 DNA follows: TGTGCCAGCAGCGTAGAAGGCAGGGGGAGTGGCTACACCTTC. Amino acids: CASSVEGRGSGYTF. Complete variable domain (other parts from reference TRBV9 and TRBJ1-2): DSGVTQTPKHLITATGQRVTLRCSPRSGDLSVYWYQQSLDQGLQFLIQYYNGEERAKGNILERFSAQQFPDLHSELNLSSLELGDSALYFCASSVEGRGSGYTFGSGTRLTVV.

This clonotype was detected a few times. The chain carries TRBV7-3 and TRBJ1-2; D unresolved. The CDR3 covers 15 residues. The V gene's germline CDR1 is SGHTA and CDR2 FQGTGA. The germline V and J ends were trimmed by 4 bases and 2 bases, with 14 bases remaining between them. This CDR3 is CASSSSDLPNYGYTF. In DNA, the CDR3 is TGTGCCAGCAGCTCCTCAGATCTGCCGAACTATGGCTACACCTTC.

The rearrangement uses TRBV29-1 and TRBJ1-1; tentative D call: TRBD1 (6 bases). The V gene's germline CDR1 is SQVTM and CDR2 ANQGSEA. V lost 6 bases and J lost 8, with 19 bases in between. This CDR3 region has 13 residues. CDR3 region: CSVSSLGAGEAFF. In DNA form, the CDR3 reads TGCAGCGTCTCAAGTCTGGGGGCGGGAGAAGCTTTCTTT.